Shown below are 30 T cell receptor beta chains from a single sample sequenced in a study of shared clonotypes between healthy human individuals. Only in-frame clones appear in the TCRdb table, and some are missing; sequencing was by immunoSEQ multiplex PCR. The data show 490,000 or so clones, 79% seen once. The material sequenced was PBMCs. All receptors come from a woman between 40 and 50 years old in good health. Some clones in this sample may be carry-over from other donors' samples.

To note about this clone: One base separates it from a far larger clone, so it is likely a read error. In the same sample, other DNA sequences code for this CDR3. This rearrangement joins TRBV7-8 to TRBJ2-7; D is undetermined. Trimming stripped 6 bases from V and 2 bases from J, with 17 bases between. The CDR3 contains 15 residues. Germline V gene data show CDR1 as SGHVS and CDR2 as FQNEAQ. The CDR3: CASSFLRYSPYEQYF. CDR3 bases: TGTGCCAGCAGTTTCCTTCGCTACTCACCCTACGAGCAGTACTTC.

This rearrangement joins TRBV9 to TRBJ2-1; 9 nucleotides agree with TRBD2. J gave up 6 bases and V 0 bases, and 7 bases lay outside the gene matches. CDR3 size: 16 residues. Germline loops: CDR1 SGDLS, CDR2 YYNGEE. DNA of the CDR3: TGTGCCAGCAGCGTAGATTGGTTAGCGGGAGTCAATGAGCAGTTCTTC. It translates to CASSVDWLAGVNEQFF.

This chain uses TRBV6-1 with TRBJ1-5, with TRBD1 identical over 8 bases. The V segment lost 4 bases and the J segment 3 bases; nucleotides outside the gene matches: 5. Germline CDR1 is MNHNS and CDR2 is SASEGT. This CDR3 is built from 15 residues. In DNA form, the CDR3 reads TGTGCCAGCAGTGCCTCGGACAGGGTCAATCAGCCCCAGCATTTT. Translated: CASSASDRVNQPQHF.

The chain is built from TRBV6-1 and TRBJ2-5; the D gene is possibly TRBD2 (5 bases). The CDR3 runs to 15 residues. V lost 2 bases and J 2 bases, leaving 12 bases between the germline ends. Per germline, CDR1 MNHNS and CDR2 SASEGT. CDR3 nucleotides: TGTGCCAGCAGTGAACCTGCGGGTCTTCAAGAGACCCAGTACTTC. This encodes CASSEPAGLQETQYF.

This clone was observed at least ten times. CDR3 nucleotides: TGTGCCAGCAGCCAAGATCCGACTAGTGGCTACAATGAGCAGTTCTTC. Translated, it gives CASSQDPTSGYNEQFF. J is TRBJ2-1 and V is TRBV4-2; perhaps TRBD2 as D (6 bases). This CDR3 comprises 16 residues. The germline CDR1 and CDR2 sequences are LGHNA and YNFKEQ. V lost 0 bases and J 3 bases, leaving 12 bases between the germline ends.

This clone occurred a few times. This chain connects TRBV5-1 to TRBJ2-5; D remains ambiguous. V was pared by 0 bases and J by 2 bases, with 14 bases between. Germline V gene lookup returns CDR1 SGHRS and CDR2 YFSETQ. The CDR3 extends over 16 amino acids. The CDR3 is CASSLEPGPAQETQYF. The DNA of the CDR3 is TGCGCCAGCAGCTTGGAGCCTGGGCCAGCGCAAGAGACCCAGTACTTC.

The chain links TRBV28 to TRBJ2-7, with D tentatively TRBD2 (7 bases). CDR1 is MDHEN and CDR2 is SYDVKM in the germline V gene. The CDR3 loop spans 14 amino acids. The germline V and J ends were trimmed by 7 bases and 2 bases, with 15 bases remaining between them. The CDR3 is CASNPEGGAYEQYF. The CDR3 region has the DNA TGTGCCAGCAACCCTGAGGGGGGGGCCTACGAGCAGTACTTC.

The chain uses TRBV5-5 and TRBJ2-7; D gene ambiguous. Trimming took off 2 bases at V and 0 bases at J, with 18 bases between the two ends. This CDR3 is built from 17 residues. The germline V gene has CDR1 SGHKS and CDR2 YYEKEE (reference sequence). The CDR3 DNA sequence: TGTGCCAGCAGCTTTCCCCAGGACGGAATAAGCTCCTACGAGCAGTACTTC. Its protein is CASSFPQDGISSYEQYF.

This chain uses TRBV7-3 with TRBJ1-1; D is undetermined. Trimming cost V 5 bases and J 3 bases, with 16 bases left between them. The CDR3 has 15 residues. CDR1 is SGHTA and CDR2 is FQGTGA in the germline V gene. The DNA of the CDR3 is TGTGCCAGCAGCGAAACGGGGAGGGAGGACACTGAAGCTTTCTTT. Amino acid sequence: CASSETGREDTEAFF.

This clone was counted once. Here the CDR3 DNA reads TGTGCCAGCAGCTTACCCCAAATAAATGAGCAGTTCTTC. Protein: CASSLPQINEQFF. The V call is TRBV11-2, the J call TRBJ2-1; D call uncertain. The CDR3 length is 13 residues. V was cut by 2 bases and J by 7 bases, with 9 bases left in between. Per germline, CDR1 SGHAT and CDR2 FQNNGV.

Only one count was recorded for this clone. This chain uses TRBV10-3 with TRBJ2-3; 9 bases fit TRBD2. The germline V gene encodes CDR1 ENHRY and CDR2 SYGVKD. CDR3 length: 16 residues. Losses at the gene ends were 5 bases for V and 0 bases for J; bases not matched to a gene: 6. CDR3 nucleotide sequence: TGTGCCATCAGTATGACTAGCGGTTCTAGCACAGATACGCAGTATTTT. Its translation: CAISMTSGSSTDTQYF.

The V call is TRBV19, the J call TRBJ2-2; D is possibly TRBD2 (5 bases). CDR1 and CDR2 from the germline V gene are LNHDA and SQIVND (reference sequence). Trimming cost V 3 bases and J 4 bases, with 9 bases left between them. The CDR3 contains 14 residues. The CDR3 DNA reads TGTGCCAGTAGTATTTTAGCGAGCACCGGGGAGCTGTTTTTT. It yields the protein CASSILASTGELFF. Variable domain in full (rest from reference TRBV19 and TRBJ2-2): DGGITQSPKYLFRKEGQNVTLSCEQNLNHDAMYWYRQDPGQGLRLIYYSQIVNDFQKGDIAEGYSVSREKKESFPLTVTSAQKNPTAFYLCASSILASTGELFFGEGSRLTVL.

Details on this clone: This CDR3 is also generated by other DNA sequences in the sample. The chain has TRBV4-2 and TRBJ2-7, with D possibly being TRBD2 (6 bases). Trimming stripped 1 base from V and 3 bases from J, with 10 bases between. The CDR3 has 14 amino acids. Germline lookup yields CDR1 LGHNA and CDR2 YNFKEQ. The CDR3 reads CASSQGRGVYEQYF. The CDR3 coding sequence is TGTGCCAGCAGCCAAGGTCGCGGGGTCTACGAGCAGTACTTC.

The J gene is TRBJ2-7, the V gene TRBV10-3; 7 bases agree with TRBD1. Germline V gene lookup returns CDR1 ENHRY and CDR2 SYGVKD. The CDR3 is 12 amino acids. The trim removed 10 bases at V and 7 bases at J, leaving 10 bases unmatched. The CDR3 sequence is CATGQPLGEQYF. The DNA of the CDR3 is TGTGCCACGGGACAGCCCTTAGGAGAGCAGTACTTC.

The rearrangement uses TRBV19 and TRBJ2-2, with a weak D call TRBD2 (6 bases). This CDR3 contains 14 residues. From germline, CDR1 is LNHDA and CDR2 SQIVND (reference sequence). The V end lost 5 bases, the J end lost 6 bases, and 13 bases lay between the germline ends. The CDR3 loop is CASSPLTGAGELFF. DNA of the CDR3: TGTGCCAGTAGTCCGTTAACGGGGGCCGGGGAGCTGTTTTTT.

The chain combines TRBV28 with TRBJ2-7, with D unresolved. Germline V CDR1 and CDR2: MDHEN, SYDVKM. Trimming removed 2 bases from V and 3 bases from J, with 8 bases in between. This CDR3 region has 13 residues. Here the CDR3 reads CASSLRAGYEQYF. CDR3 nucleotide sequence: TGTGCCAGCAGTTTACGGGCCGGCTACGAGCAGTACTTC.

The rearrangement joins TRBV30 to TRBJ2-7; D might be TRBD1 or TRBD2, each matching 5 bases. The germline CDR1 and CDR2 sequences are GTSNPN and SVGIG (reference sequence). V was pared by 3 bases and J by 0 bases, with 15 bases between. The CDR3 covers 15 residues. CDR3 nucleotides: TGTGCCTGGAGGGGTGGGACCGAAAACTCCTACGAGCAGTACTTC. It translates to CAWRGGTENSYEQYF.

The chain has TRBV9 and TRBJ2-1, with D possibly called TRBD1 or TRBD2 (5 bases each). CDR3 length equals 13 residues. V was shortened by 8 bases and J by 8 bases, with 17 bases between the two germline ends. Germline V gene sequence: CDR1 SGDLS, CDR2 YYNGEE. This CDR3 is CASTSGTTDEQFF. In DNA form, the CDR3 reads TGTGCCAGTACGTCCGGGACCACTGATGAGCAGTTCTTC.

The rearrangement uses TRBV27 and TRBJ2-7; TRBD1 aligns across 9 bases. The CDR3 covers 14 residues. The germline gives CDR1 MNHEY, CDR2 SMNVEV (reference sequence). J gave up 2 bases and V 4 bases, and 3 bases lay outside the gene matches. Here the CDR3 DNA reads TGTGCCAGCAGTTCTCGGACAGGGGCCTACGAGCAGTACTTC. Amino acids: CASSSRTGAYEQYF.

As for this clone: Being one base from a much bigger clone, this may be a read error. The V gene is TRBV7-8, the J gene TRBJ2-5; the match to TRBD2 covers 9 bases. After removal of 5 bases from V and 1 base from J, the junction contained 2 bases not matched to a gene. CDR3 length: 14 amino acids. Germline CDR1 reads SGHVS; CDR2 reads FQNEAQ. The CDR3 sequence is CASSVSGSQETQYF. Here the CDR3 DNA reads TGTGCCAGCAGCGTTAGCGGGAGCCAAGAGACCCAGTACTTC.

This chain connects TRBV20-1 to TRBJ1-2, with D uncertain. The germline V and J ends were trimmed by 5 bases and 5 bases, with 3 bases remaining between them. The V gene's germline CDR1 is DFQATT and CDR2 SNEGSKA (reference sequence). The CDR3 is 9 residues long. The CDR3 loop reads CSAGYGYTF. Here the CDR3 DNA reads TGCAGTGCTGGGTATGGCTACACCTTC.

V gene TRBV30 combines with J gene TRBJ2-7; 8 bases agree with TRBD1. The V segment lost 3 bases and the J segment 6 bases; nucleotides outside the gene matches: 7. CDR1 is GTSNPN, CDR2 SVGIG, per germline (reference sequence). This CDR3 has 13 amino acids. The CDR3 bases are TGTGCCTGGAGGACGGCGGGGACAGGCGAGCAGTACTTC. It codes for CAWRTAGTGEQYF.

This clone is a singleton in its sample. The chain uses TRBV6-1 and TRBJ2-7; TRBD2 agrees at 9 bases. This CDR3 contains 15 residues. CDR1 and CDR2 from the germline V gene are MNHNS and SASEGT. J was trimmed by 2 bases and V by 10 bases; bases with no gene match: 12. The CDR3 loop reads CATSDSGRRAYEQYF. The CDR3, as DNA: TGTGCCACCTCGGACAGCGGGAGGAGAGCCTACGAGCAGTACTTC.

This sequence joins TRBV19 and TRBJ1-1; TRBD1 agrees at 12 bases. The CDR3 extends over 16 amino acids. The V segment lost 2 bases and the J segment 5 bases; nucleotides outside the gene matches: 6. Per the germline V gene, CDR1 is LNHDA and CDR2 is SQIVND (reference sequence). The CDR3: CASSIRDRGPETEAFF. In DNA form, the CDR3 reads TGTGCCAGTAGTATAAGGGACAGGGGGCCAGAGACTGAAGCTTTCTTT.

The genes are TRBV27 and TRBJ2-1; the match to TRBD2 covers 14 bases. Germline assignment: CDR1 MNHEY and CDR2 SMNVEV (reference sequence). The CDR3 has 16 amino acids. Germline trimming cut 5 bases from V and 8 bases from J; bases unmatched to any gene: 8. In nucleotides, the CDR3 is TGTGCCAGCAGTCGACTAGCGGGAGGGTTGAGGGATGAGCAGTTCTTC. The encoded protein is CASSRLAGGLRDEQFF.

The V and J genes are TRBV29-1 and TRBJ2-3; 8 nucleotides agree with TRBD2. The ends lost 4 bases at V and 5 bases at J; junction bases unmatched: 8. The CDR3 spans 14 residues. The germline V gene encodes CDR1 SQVTM and CDR2 ANQGSEA. The CDR3 DNA sequence: TGCAGCGTTGTTACTAGCGGAGGGGGAGATACGCAGTATTTT. It encodes CSVVTSGGGDTQYF.

This chain joins TRBV9 and TRBJ1-2; D uncertain. Germline CDR1 and CDR2: SGDLS and YYNGEE. V lost 4 bases and J 4 bases, leaving 11 bases between the germline ends. The CDR3 is made up of 13 amino acids. CDR3: CASSPDVGYGYTF. The CDR3 DNA reads TGTGCCAGCAGCCCTGATGTGGGCTATGGCTACACCTTC.

The CDR3 here is CASSEGFSYNEQFF. The CDR3 DNA reads as TGTGCCAGCAGCGAAGGGTTTTCCTACAATGAGCAGTTCTTC. The chain couples TRBV11-3 to TRBJ2-1; no clear D gene. The CDR3 length is 14 residues. Germline V lookup: CDR1 SGHNT, CDR2 YENEEA. Trimming removed 5 bases at V and 1 base at J, with 9 bases between.

V gene TRBV28 combines with J gene TRBJ1-1; D may be TRBD1 (6 bases). The V gene's germline CDR1 is MDHEN and CDR2 SYDVKM. Deletions cut 0 bases from V and 10 bases from J, with 15 bases between. This CDR3 region has 14 residues. CDR3 sequence: CASSLWDTGLRAFF. In nucleotides, the CDR3 is TGTGCCAGCAGTTTATGGGACACAGGGCTGCGAGCTTTCTTT.

The gene calls are TRBV5-1 and TRBJ1-1, with TRBD1 identical over 8 bases. From germline, CDR1 is SGHRS and CDR2 YFSETQ. The CDR3 runs to 16 residues. The V segment lost 1 base and the J segment 1 base; nucleotides outside the gene matches: 6. CDR3 sequence: CASSLPDRAENTEAFF. The CDR3 region has the DNA TGCGCCAGCAGCTTGCCGGACAGGGCCGAGAACACTGAAGCTTTCTTT.